Listed here is a single T cell receptor (beta chain). Its antigen is still unknown. V was clipped by 3 bases and J by 2 bases; unmatched bases: 6. The germline gives CDR1 MNHEY, CDR2 SMNVEV (reference sequence). The CDR3 covers 15 residues. Roughly 200 ng DNA, 25,000 to 30,000 T cell genomes, went into each sorted-subset replicate PCR. The table came from immunoSEQ multiplex PCR; TCRdb's copy has only in-frame clones and leaves some out. The sample shows roughly 2.1 million clones, 90% to 95% of them seen only once. This sample was taken from a study of shared clonotypes between healthy human individuals. Naivety among CD8 cells was defined by CD45RO negativity and positive CCR7 selection, thereby excluding terminally differentiated effector memory CD45RA+ cells. General observations from the study: Sequencing depth was expected to affect clonotype sharing among donors. In contrast to clonotypes shared by all four donors, non-shared clonotypes had lower generation probabilities.

Sequencing was performed on naive CD8+ T cells from PBMCs. The chain combines TRBV27 with TRBJ2-5; TRBD1 aligns across 7 bases. This TCR came from a man aged 18 to 35 in good health. Some clones in this sample may be carry-over from other donors' samples. DNA for the CDR3: TGTGCCAGCAGTTTCCTGGGACAGCCGCAAGAGACCCAGTACTTC. Protein: CASSFLGQPQETQYF.